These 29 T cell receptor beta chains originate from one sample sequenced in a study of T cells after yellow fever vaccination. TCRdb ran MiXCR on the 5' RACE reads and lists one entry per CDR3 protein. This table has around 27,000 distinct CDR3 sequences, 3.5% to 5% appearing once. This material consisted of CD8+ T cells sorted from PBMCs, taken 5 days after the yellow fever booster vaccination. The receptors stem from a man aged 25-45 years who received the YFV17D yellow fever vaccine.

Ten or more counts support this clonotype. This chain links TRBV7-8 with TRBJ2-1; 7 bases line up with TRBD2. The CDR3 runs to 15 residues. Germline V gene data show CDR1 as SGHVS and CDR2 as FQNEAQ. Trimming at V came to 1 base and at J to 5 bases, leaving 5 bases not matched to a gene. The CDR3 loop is CASSLGGGRNNEQFF. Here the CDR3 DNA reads TGTGCCAGCAGCTTAGGCGGCGGGAGAAACAATGAGCAGTTCTTC.

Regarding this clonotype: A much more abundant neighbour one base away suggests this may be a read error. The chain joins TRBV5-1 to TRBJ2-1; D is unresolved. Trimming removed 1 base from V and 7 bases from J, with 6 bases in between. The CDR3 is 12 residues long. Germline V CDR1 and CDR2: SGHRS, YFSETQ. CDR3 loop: CASSLSNNEQFF. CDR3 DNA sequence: TGCGCCAGCAGCTTGTCCAATAATGAGCAGTTCTTC.

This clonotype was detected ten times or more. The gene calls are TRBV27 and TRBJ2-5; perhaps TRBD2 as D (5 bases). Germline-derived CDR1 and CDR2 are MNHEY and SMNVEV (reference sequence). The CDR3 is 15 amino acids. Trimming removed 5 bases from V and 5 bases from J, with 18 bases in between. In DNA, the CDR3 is TGTGCCAGCAGTCCTCTCGATGAGGAGGCGGAGACCCAGTACTTC. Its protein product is CASSPLDEEAETQYF.

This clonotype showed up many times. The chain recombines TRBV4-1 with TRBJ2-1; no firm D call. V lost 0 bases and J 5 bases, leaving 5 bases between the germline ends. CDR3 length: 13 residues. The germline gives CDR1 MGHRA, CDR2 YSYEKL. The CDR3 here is CASSQEEHNEQFF. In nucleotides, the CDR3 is TGCGCCAGCAGCCAAGAAGAACACAATGAGCAGTTCTTC.

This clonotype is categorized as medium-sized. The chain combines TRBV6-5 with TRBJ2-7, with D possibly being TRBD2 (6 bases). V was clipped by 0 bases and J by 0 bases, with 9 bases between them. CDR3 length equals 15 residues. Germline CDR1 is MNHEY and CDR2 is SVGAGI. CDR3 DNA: TGTGCCAGCAGTTACTCGGGCGGGATCTCCTACGAGCAGTACTTC. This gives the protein CASSYSGGISYEQYF.

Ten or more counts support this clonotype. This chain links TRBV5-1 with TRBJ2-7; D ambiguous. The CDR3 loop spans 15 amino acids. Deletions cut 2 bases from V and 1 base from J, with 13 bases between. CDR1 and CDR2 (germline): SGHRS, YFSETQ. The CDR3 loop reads CASSFSSTRSYEQYF. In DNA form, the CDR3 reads TGCGCCAGCAGCTTTTCCTCGACCCGTTCCTACGAGCAGTACTTC.

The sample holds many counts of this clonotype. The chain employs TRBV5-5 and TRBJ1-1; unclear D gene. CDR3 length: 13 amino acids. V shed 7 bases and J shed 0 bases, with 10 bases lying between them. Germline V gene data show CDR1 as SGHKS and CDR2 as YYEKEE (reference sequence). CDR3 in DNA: TGTGCCAGCGATTCCAACATGAACACTGAAGCTTTCTTT. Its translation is CASDSNMNTEAFF.

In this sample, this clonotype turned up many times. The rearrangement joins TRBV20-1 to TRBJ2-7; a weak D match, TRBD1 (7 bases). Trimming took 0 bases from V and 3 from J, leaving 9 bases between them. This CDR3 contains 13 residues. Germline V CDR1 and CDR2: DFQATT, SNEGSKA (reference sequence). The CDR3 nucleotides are TGCAGTGCTAGAGACAGGGGGGACTACGAGCAGTACTTC. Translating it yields CSARDRGDYEQYF.

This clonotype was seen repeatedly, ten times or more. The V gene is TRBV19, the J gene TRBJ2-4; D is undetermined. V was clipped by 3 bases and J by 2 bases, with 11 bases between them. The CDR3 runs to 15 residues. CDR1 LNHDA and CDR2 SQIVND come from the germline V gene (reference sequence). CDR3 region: CASSIFHLSKNIQYF. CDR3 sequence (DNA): TGTGCCAGTAGTATTTTTCACCTGTCCAAAAACATTCAGTACTTC.

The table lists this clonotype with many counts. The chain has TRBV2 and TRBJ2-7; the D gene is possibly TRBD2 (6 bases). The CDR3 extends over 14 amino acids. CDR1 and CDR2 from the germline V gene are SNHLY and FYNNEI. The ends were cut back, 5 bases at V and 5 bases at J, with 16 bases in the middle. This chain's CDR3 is CASSMGLARDEQYF. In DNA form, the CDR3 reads TGTGCCAGCAGTATGGGGCTAGCGCGGGACGAGCAGTACTTC. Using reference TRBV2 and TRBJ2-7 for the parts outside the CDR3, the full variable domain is EPEVTQTPSHQVTQMGQEVILRCVPISNHLYFYWYRQILGQKVEFLVSFYNNEISEKSEIFDDQFSVERPDGSNFTLKIRSTKLEDSAMYFCASSMGLARDEQYFGPGTRLTVT.

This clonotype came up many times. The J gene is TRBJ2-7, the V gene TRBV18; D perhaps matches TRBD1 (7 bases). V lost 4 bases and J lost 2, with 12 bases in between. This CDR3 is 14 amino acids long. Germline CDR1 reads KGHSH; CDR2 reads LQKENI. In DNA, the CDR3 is TGTGCCAGCTCACTCAGGGGGGCGCCCTACGAGCAGTACTTC. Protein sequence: CASSLRGAPYEQYF.

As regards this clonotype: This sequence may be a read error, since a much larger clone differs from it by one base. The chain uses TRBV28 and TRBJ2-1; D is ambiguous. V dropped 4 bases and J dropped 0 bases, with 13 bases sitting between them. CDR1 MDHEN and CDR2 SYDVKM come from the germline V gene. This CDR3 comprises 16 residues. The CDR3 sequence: CASSSRLGGSYNEQFF. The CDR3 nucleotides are TGTGCCAGCAGTTCCCGTCTCGGCGGCTCCTACAATGAGCAGTTCTTC.

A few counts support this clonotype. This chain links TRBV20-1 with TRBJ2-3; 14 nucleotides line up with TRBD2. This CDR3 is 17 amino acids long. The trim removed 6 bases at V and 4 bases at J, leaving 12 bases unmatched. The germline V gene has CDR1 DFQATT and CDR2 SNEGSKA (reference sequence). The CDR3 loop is CSAQTSGRALGADTQYF. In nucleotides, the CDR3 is TGCAGTGCGCAGACTAGCGGGAGGGCCCTCGGAGCAGATACGCAGTATTTT.

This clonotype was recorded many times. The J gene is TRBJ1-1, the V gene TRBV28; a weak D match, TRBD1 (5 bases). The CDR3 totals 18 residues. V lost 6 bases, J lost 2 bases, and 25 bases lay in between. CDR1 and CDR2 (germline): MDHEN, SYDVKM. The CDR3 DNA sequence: TGTGCCAGCAGCCCTCTCACCCGGGGGGGGGGTCTCAACACTGAAGCTTTCTTT. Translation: CASSPLTRGGGLNTEAFF.

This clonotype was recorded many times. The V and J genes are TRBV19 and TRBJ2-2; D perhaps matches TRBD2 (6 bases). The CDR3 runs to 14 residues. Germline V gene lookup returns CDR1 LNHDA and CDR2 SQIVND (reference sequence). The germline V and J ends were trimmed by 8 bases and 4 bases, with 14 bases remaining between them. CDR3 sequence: CASRFAGSTGELFF. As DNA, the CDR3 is TGTGCCAGTCGGTTTGCGGGAAGCACCGGGGAGCTGTTTTTT.

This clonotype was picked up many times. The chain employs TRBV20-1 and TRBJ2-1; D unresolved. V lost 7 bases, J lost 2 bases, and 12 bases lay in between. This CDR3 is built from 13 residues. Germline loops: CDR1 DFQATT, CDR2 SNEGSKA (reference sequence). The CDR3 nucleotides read TGCAGTGGATCGAGAGACACCTACAATGAGCAGTTCTTC. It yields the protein CSGSRDTYNEQFF.

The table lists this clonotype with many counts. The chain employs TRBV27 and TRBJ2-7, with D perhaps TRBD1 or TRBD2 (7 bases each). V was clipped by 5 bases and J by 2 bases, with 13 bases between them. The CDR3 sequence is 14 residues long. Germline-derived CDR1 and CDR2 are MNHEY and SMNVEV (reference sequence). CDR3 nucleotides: TGTGCCAGCAGTCCCAGGGGGGGCCCCTACGAGCAGTACTTC. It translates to CASSPRGGPYEQYF.

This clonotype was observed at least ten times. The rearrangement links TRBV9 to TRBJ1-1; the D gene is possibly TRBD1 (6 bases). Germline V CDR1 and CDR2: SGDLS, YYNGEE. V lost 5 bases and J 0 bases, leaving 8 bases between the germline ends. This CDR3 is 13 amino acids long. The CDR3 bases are TGTGCCAGCAGGAGGGACATGAACACTGAAGCTTTCTTT. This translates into CASRRDMNTEAFF.

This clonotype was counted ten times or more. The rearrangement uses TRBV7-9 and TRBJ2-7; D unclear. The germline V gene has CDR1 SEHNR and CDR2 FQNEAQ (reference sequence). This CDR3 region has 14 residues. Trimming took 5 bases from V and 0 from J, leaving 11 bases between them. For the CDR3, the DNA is TGTGCCAGCAGCCCCGGGTTCCTCTCCTACGAGCAGTACTTC. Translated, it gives CASSPGFLSYEQYF. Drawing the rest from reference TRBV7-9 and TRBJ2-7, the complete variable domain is DTGVSQNPRHKITKRGQNVTFRCDPISEHNRLYWYRQTLGQGPEFLTYFQNEAQLEKSRLLSDRFSAERPKGSFSTLEIQRTEQGDSAMYLCASSPGFLSYEQYFGPGTRLTVT.

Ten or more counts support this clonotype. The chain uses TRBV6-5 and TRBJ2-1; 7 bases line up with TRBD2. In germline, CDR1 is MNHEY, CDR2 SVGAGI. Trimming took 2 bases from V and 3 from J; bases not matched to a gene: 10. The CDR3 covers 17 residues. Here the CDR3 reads CASSYGPLAGLYNEQFF. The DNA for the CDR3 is TGTGCCAGCAGTTACGGACCTTTAGCGGGCCTCTACAATGAGCAGTTCTTC.

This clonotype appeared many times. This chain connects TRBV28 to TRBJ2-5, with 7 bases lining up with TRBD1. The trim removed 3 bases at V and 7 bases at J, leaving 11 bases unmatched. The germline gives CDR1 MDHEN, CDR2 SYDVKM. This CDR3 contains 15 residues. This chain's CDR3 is CASSFRGTASATQYF. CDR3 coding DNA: TGTGCCAGCAGTTTTCGTGGGACAGCGTCGGCGACCCAGTACTTC.

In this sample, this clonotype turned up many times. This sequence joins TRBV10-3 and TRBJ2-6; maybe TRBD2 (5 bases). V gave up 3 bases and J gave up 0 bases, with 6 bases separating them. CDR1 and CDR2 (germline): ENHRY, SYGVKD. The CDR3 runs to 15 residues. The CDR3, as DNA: TGTGCCATCAGTGATGGAGGCTCTGGGGCCAACGTCCTGACTTTC. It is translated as CAISDGGSGANVLTF.

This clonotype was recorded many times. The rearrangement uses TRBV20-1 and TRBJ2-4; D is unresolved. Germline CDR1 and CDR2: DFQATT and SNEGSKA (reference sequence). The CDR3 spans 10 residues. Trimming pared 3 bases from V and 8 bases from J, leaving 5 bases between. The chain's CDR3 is CSASGDIQYF. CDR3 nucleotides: TGCAGTGCTAGTGGCGACATTCAGTACTTC.

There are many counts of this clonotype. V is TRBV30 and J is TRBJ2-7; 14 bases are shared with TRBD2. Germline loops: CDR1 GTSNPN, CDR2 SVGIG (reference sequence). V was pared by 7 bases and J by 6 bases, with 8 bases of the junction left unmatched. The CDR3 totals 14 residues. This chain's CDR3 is CASGTSGSLGEQYF. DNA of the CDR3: TGTGCCTCCGGGACTAGCGGGAGTTTGGGCGAGCAGTACTTC.

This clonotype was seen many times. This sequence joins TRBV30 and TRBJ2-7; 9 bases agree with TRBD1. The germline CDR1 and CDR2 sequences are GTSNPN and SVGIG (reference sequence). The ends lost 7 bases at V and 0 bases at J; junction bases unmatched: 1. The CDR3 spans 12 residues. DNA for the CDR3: TGTGCCTCGGACAGGGGCTCCTACGAGCAGTACTTC. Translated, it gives CASDRGSYEQYF.

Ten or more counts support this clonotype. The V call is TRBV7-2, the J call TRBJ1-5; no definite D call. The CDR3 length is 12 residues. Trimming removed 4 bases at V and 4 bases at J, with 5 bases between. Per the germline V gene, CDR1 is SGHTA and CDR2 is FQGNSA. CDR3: CASSYLNQPQHF. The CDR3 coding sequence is TGTGCCAGCAGCTACTTAAATCAGCCCCAGCATTTT.

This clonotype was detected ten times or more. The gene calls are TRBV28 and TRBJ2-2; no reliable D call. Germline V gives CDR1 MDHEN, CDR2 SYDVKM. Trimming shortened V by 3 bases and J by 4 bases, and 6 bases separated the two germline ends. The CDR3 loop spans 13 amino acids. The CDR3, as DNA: TGTGCCAGCAGTTTTTTGGCCACCGGGGAGCTGTTTTTT. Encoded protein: CASSFLATGELFF.

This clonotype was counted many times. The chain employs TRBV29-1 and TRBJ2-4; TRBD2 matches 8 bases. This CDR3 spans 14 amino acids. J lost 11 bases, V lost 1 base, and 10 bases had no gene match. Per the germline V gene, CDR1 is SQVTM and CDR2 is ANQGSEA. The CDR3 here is CSVEAGGGNIFQYF. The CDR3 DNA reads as TGCAGCGTTGAAGCGGGAGGGGGAAACATTTTTCAGTACTTC. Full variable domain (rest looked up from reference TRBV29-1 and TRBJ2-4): SAVISQKPSRDICQRGTSLTIQCQVDSQVTMMFWYRQQPGQSLTLIATANQGSEATYESGFVIDKFPISRPNLTFSTLTVSNMSPEDSSIYLCSVEAGGGNIFQYFGAGTRLSVL.

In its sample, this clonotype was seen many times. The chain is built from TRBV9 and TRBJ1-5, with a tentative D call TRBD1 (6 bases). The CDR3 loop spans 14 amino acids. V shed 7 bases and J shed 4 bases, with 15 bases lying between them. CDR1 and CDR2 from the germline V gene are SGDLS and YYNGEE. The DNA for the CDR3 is TGTGCCAGCTCGGGGGCGGGGGGGAATCAGCCCCAGCATTTT. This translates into CASSGAGGNQPQHF.